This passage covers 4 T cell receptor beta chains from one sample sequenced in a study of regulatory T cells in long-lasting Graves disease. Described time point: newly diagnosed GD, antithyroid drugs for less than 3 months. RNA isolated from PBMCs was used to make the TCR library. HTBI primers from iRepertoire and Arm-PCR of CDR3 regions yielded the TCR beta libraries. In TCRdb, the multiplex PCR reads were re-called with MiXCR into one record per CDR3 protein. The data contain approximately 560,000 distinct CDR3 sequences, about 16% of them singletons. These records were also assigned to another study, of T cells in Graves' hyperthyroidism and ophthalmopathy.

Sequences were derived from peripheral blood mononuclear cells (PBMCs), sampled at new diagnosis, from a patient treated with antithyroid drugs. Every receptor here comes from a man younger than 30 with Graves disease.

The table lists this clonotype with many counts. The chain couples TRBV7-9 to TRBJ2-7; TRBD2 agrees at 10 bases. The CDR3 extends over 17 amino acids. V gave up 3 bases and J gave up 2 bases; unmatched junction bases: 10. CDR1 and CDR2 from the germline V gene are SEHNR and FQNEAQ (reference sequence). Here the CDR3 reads CASSFPARTSGTYEQYF. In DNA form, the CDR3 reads TGTGCCAGCAGCTTCCCCGCTCGGACTAGCGGCACCTACGAGCAGTACTTC.

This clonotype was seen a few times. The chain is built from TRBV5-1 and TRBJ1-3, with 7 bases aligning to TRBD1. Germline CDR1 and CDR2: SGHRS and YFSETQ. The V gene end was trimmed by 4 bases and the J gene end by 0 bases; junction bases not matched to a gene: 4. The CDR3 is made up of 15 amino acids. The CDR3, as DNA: TGCGCCAGCAGCCCCGGGACAGACTCTGGAAACACCATATATTTT. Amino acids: CASSPGTDSGNTIYF.

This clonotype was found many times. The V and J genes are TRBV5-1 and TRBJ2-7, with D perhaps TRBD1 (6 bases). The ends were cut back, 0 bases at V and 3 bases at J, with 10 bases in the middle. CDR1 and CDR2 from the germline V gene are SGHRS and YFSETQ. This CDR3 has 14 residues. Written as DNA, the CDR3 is TGCGCCAGCAGCTTGGCTGACAGGAACTACGAGCAGTACTTC. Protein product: CASSLADRNYEQYF.

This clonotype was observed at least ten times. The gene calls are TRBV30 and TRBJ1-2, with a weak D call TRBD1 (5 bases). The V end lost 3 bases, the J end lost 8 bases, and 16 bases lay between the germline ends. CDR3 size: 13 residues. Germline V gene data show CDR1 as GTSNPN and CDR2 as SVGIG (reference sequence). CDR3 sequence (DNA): TGTGCCTGGAGCACCCGGGGGGGTTGGGGCTACACCTTC. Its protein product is CAWSTRGGWGYTF.